The rows below give T cell receptor beta chains drawn from one sample of a study of T cells in Graves' hyperthyroidism and ophthalmopathy. TCRdb fed the multiplex PCR reads into MiXCR, producing one record per CDR3 protein. The table lists some 270,000 distinct CDR3 sequences, approximately 14% of them singletons. Specimen: blood. These receptors all stem from a woman in her 40s with Graves' hyperthyroidism. Both conserved end residues are part of each CDR3. A D gene is named only where the DNA matches it firmly. Where a row states a size, it is once, few, many or the class of an expanded clone; other rows omit it.

V gene,clone size,D gene,J gene,CDR3 protein,CDR3 DNA
TRBV2,many,.,TRBJ1-2,CASRRSNYGYTF,TGTGCCAGCAGACGGAGTAACTATGGCTACACCTTC
TRBV6-1,many,TRBD2,TRBJ2-5,CASRRLADVETQYF,TGTGCCAGCAGACGACTAGCGGACGTGGAGACCCAGTACTTC
TRBV7-2,many,.,TRBJ2-1,CASSLLGSYNEQFF,TGTGCCAGCAGCTTATTGGGGTCCTACAATGAGCAGTTCTTC
TRBV5-1,many,TRBD2,TRBJ2-7,CASSLAQSRSLAGKFRYEQYF,TGCGCCAGCAGCTTGGCCCAATCCAGGAGTTTAGCGGGAAAATTTCGGTACGAGCAGTACTTC
TRBV28,many,.,TRBJ2-7,CASSLGGEVGEQYF,TGTGCCAGCAGTTTGGGGGGTGAGGTAGGCGAGCAGTACTTC
TRBV24-1,many,TRBD1,TRBJ2-5,CATSDLDRFGETQYF,TGTGCCACCAGTGACCTGGACAGGTTCGGTGAGACCCAGTACTTC
TRBV7-2,few,TRBD2,TRBJ2-1,CASSFSGSEQFF,TGTGCCAGCAGCTTTAGCGGGAGTGAGCAGTTCTTC
TRBV19,.,.,TRBJ2-7,CASSGPTGVSSNEQYF,TGTGCCAGTAGCGGGCCTACGGGGGTTTCCAGCAACGAGCAGTACTTC
TRBV27,many,.,TRBJ1-1,CASMVGGNTEAFF,TGTGCCAGCATGGTCGGGGGCAACACTGAAGCTTTCTTT
TRBV20-1,few,.,TRBJ2-2,CSAYEFANTGELFF,TGCAGTGCATATGAGTTCGCGAACACCGGGGAGCTGTTTTTT
TRBV29-1,many,TRBD1,TRBJ1-4,CSAQTGVINEKLFF,TGCAGCGCCCAAACAGGGGTGATTAATGAAAAACTGTTTTTT
TRBV28,many,.,TRBJ1-1,CASSRGSVTEAFF,TGTGCCAGCAGTCGGGGGTCGGTTACTGAAGCTTTCTTT
TRBV10-2,.,TRBD2,TRBJ2-7,CASSLAGDFYEQYF,TGCGCCAGCAGTCTAGCGGGAGATTTTTACGAGCAGTACTTC
TRBV11-2,many,.,TRBJ2-1,CASSLYGTYNEQFF,TGTGCCAGCAGCTTATACGGGACCTACAATGAGCAGTTCTTC
TRBV29-1,many,.,TRBJ2-7,CSVEATGGGGQQYF,TGCAGCGTTGAAGCCACAGGGGGCGGGGGGCAGCAGTACTTC
TRBV5-1,.,TRBD1,TRBJ2-2,CASSQSGTGGTGELFF,TGCGCCAGCAGCCAATCCGGGACAGGGGGCACCGGGGAGCTGTTTTTT
TRBV30,many,.,TRBJ1-5,CAWSVIGNQPQHF,TGTGCCTGGAGTGTTATTGGCAATCAGCCCCAGCATTTT
TRBV11-3,many,TRBD2,TRBJ2-1,CASSSRASGPYNEQFF,TGTGCCAGCAGCTCACGGGCTAGCGGGCCCTACAATGAGCAGTTCTTC
TRBV18,many,.,TRBJ1-1,CASSLRENTEAFF,TGTGCCAGCTCACTTAGGGAGAACACTGAAGCTTTCTTT
TRBV28,many,TRBD1,TRBJ2-3,CASSLTGVGTDTQYF,TGTGCCAGCAGCCTGACAGGGGTCGGCACAGATACGCAGTATTTT
TRBV13,many,TRBD2,TRBJ2-1,CASSSGLVFYNEQFF,TGTGCCAGCAGCTCGGGACTAGTCTTCTACAATGAGCAGTTCTTC
TRBV19,.,.,TRBJ2-7,CASSMGQGRPYEQYF,TGTGCCAGTAGTATGGGCCAGGGCAGGCCCTACGAGCAGTACTTC
TRBV20-1,many,.,TRBJ1-6,CSARPGNNSPLHF,TGCAGTGCAAGACCTGGAAATAATTCACCCCTCCACTTT
TRBV3-1,few,.,TRBJ1-2,CASSQVDRGYTF,TGTGCCAGCAGCCAGGTCGACAGAGGCTACACCTTC
TRBV28,many,.,TRBJ2-4,CAIAPLVGVAPLSKNIQYF,TGTGCCATCGCCCCCCTTGTTGGGGTTGCGCCTTTATCCAAAAACATTCAGTACTTC
TRBV29-1,many,.,TRBJ1-1,CSAKRGNTEAFF,TGCAGCGCCAAACGGGGAAACACTGAAGCTTTCTTT
TRBV29-1,.,.,TRBJ2-7,CSVGKTGIYEQYF,TGCAGCGTTGGTAAGACAGGAATCTACGAGCAGTACTTC
TRBV7-9,.,TRBD1,TRBJ2-7,CASSLETGAGYEQYF,TGTGCCAGCAGCTTAGAGACAGGGGCCGGCTACGAGCAGTACTTC
TRBV24-1,.,TRBD1,TRBJ2-6,CATGERTGDTGGANVLTF,TGTGCCACCGGGGAAAGGACAGGGGATACGGGAGGGGCCAACGTCCTGACTTTC
TRBV2,.,.,TRBJ1-5,CASSYGQGRRGDQPQHF,TGTGCCAGCAGCTATGGGCAGGGTCGGCGTGGCGATCAGCCCCAGCATTTT
TRBV27,many,TRBD1,TRBJ1-1,CASRPIQGTAFF,TGTGCCAGCAGACCAATACAGGGGACCGCTTTCTTT
TRBV19,many,.,TRBJ1-5,CASSIQRSRGQPQHF,TGTGCCAGTAGTATCCAGCGGTCCCGGGGTCAGCCCCAGCATTTT
TRBV27,many,.,TRBJ2-1,CASSSVRAYRFDEQFF,TGTGCCAGCAGTTCAGTGAGGGCGTATCGGTTCGATGAGCAGTTCTTC